This T cell receptor (beta chain) was obtained from a study of cytomegalovirus exposure and HLA in healthy donors. Study overall: The 120 validation repertoires used the same platform as the 600 to 750 first-cohort repertoires (as reported by a later analysis). Study outcomes and limitations: Most TCR sequences were rare, but some public TCRs occurred in many donors. Cytomegalovirus-associated TCR beta chains were listed, numbering 150 to 200.

Sequencing used immunoSEQ multiplex PCR; TCRdb keeps in-frame clones, though not all of them. The table has 250,000 to 300,000 clones, 80% to 90% seen once. Trimming pared 4 bases from V and 8 bases from J, leaving 12 bases between. This CDR3 has 13 amino acids. Per the germline V gene, CDR1 is LNHDA and CDR2 is SQIVND (reference sequence). Worth noting for this clone: Its antigen remains unknown.

Donors were drawn from the approximately 110-subject validation cohort, separate from the approximately 700-subject first cohort. The chain combines TRBV19 with TRBJ2-4, with a tentative D call TRBD2 (5 bases). This clonotype was obtained from a woman aged 18-29 years in good health and CMV-seronegative. The sequencing sample was made of PBMCs. CDR3 sequence: CASSSGRGYIQYF. The CDR3 DNA sequence: TGTGCCAGTAGTAGTGGCCGGGGATACATTCAGTACTTC.